These 5 T cell receptor beta chains originate from one sample sequenced in a study of CD8+ T cells in alopecia areata (dated by TCRdb to the late 2010s). The intended sense of this specimen's treatment or condition label: oral pan-JAK inhibitor, 5-10 mg twice daily. The library was made by the immunoSEQ multiplex PCR assay. To provide template for TCR sequencing, every sample had RNA extracted and reverse transcribed into cDNA. Here the immuneACCESS table is served through TCRdb, limited to in-frame sequences with V and J called. Missing clones are a known gap in these copies; in checked studies unresolved V genes cover under half, and the rest lacks a known reason. The table for this sample lists more than 200,000 clones; 40% to 45% of them were counted only once. The ten biggest clones cover around 2.5% of the sample. This specimen consisted of CD4+ T cells sorted from blood, obtained between weeks 36 and 40, from a patient treated with tofacitinib. The source is a human donor with alopecia areata.

This clone was counted a few times. The gene calls are TRBV29-1 and TRBJ1-1; D possibly corresponds to TRBD1 (5 bases). Germline CDR1 reads SQVTM; CDR2 reads ANQGSEA. The V gene lost 6 bases and the J gene lost 4 bases, with 18 bases spanning the gap. The CDR3 spans 14 residues. In DNA, the CDR3 is TGCAGCGTGGGACGGAGGGAGATGAGCACTGAAGCTTTCTTT. It translates to CSVGRREMSTEAFF.

V usage is TRBV25-1 and J usage is TRBJ2-7; tentatively, D is TRBD2 (5 bases). Trimming took 1 base from V and 2 from J, leaving 9 bases between them. The CDR3 covers 14 residues. Germline V gene data show CDR1 as MGHDK and CDR2 as SYGVNS. The CDR3, as DNA: TGTGCCAGCAGTGAATGGGGAGAGCCCTACGAGCAGTACTTC. Protein: CASSEWGEPYEQYF.

This clone has a handful of counts. The rearrangement uses TRBV15 and TRBJ2-2; 9 nucleotides agree with TRBD2. Germline assignment: CDR1 LNHNV and CDR2 YYDKDF (reference sequence). This CDR3 is built from 15 residues. After removal of 6 bases from V and 5 bases from J, the junction contained 7 bases not matched to a gene. The CDR3 loop reads CATRAGSGRTGELFF. CDR3 sequence (DNA): TGTGCCACCAGGGCCGGTAGCGGGAGAACCGGGGAGCTGTTTTTT.

CDR3 sequence reads: CSVAIGGGQETQYF. In nucleotides, the CDR3 is TGCAGCGTCGCCATCGGGGGTGGGCAAGAGACCCAGTACTTC. The J gene is TRBJ2-5, the V gene TRBV29-1; maybe TRBD2 (6 bases). In germline, CDR1 is SQVTM, CDR2 ANQGSEA. This CDR3 region has 14 residues. Trimming left V 6 bases short and J 2 bases short, with 16 bases between. Full variable domain (outside the CDR3, taken from reference TRBV29-1 and TRBJ2-5): SAVISQKPSRDICQRGTSLTIQCQVDSQVTMMFWYRQQPGQSLTLIATANQGSEATYESGFVIDKFPISRPNLTFSTLTVSNMSPEDSSIYLCSVAIGGGQETQYFGPGTRLLVL.

The chain is built from TRBV2 and TRBJ2-7, with D unclear. From germline, CDR1 is SNHLY and CDR2 FYNNEI. The CDR3 consists of 13 residues. V was clipped by 3 bases and J by 0 bases, with 6 bases between them. As DNA, the CDR3 is TGTGCCAGCAGTGAGGACGTCTCCTACGAGCAGTACTTC. Its translation: CASSEDVSYEQYF.